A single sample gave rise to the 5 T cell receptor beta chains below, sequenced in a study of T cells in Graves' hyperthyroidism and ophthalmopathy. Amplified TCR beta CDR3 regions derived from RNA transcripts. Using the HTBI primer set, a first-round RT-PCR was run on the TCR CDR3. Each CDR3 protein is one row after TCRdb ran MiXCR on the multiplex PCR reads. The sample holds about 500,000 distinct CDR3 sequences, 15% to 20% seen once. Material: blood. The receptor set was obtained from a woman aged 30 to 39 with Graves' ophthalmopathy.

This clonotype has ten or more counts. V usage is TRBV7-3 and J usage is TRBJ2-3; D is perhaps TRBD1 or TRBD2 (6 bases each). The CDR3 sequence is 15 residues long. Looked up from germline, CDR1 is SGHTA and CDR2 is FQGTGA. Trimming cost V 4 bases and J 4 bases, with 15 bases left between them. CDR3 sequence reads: CASSWGSGAPDTQYF. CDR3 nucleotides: TGTGCCAGCAGCTGGGGCTCGGGGGCACCAGATACGCAGTATTTT.

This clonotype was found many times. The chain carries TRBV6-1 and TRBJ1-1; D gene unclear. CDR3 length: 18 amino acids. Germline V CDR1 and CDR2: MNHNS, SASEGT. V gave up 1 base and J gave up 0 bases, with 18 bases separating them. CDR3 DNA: TGTGCCAGCAGTGAAGGTTGGAATAAGCTTTTACTGAACACTGAAGCTTTCTTT. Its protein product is CASSEGWNKLLLNTEAFF.

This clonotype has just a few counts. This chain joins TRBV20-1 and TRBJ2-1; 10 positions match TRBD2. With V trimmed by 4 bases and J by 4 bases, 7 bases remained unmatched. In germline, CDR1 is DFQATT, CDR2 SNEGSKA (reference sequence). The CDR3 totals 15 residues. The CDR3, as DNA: TGCAGTGCTAAGCACGGGACTAGCGTATACAATGAGCAGTTCTTC. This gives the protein CSAKHGTSVYNEQFF.

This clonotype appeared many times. CDR3 sequence: CASSRDLARTGTQYF. The CDR3, as DNA: TGTGCCAGCAGTCGAGATCTTGCGCGAACAGGGACCCAGTACTTC. This chain joins TRBV28 and TRBJ2-5; D may be TRBD1 (5 bases). With 5 bases removed from V and 7 bases from J, the gap between germline ends came to 20 bases. The V gene's germline CDR1 is MDHEN and CDR2 SYDVKM. The CDR3 covers 15 residues. The full variable domain, in which reference TRBV28 and TRBJ2-5 provide the parts outside the CDR3, is DVKVTQSSRYLVKRTGEKVFLECVQDMDHENMFWYRQDPGLGLRLIYFSYDVKMKEKGDIPEGYSVSREKKERFSLILESASTNQTSMYLCASSRDLARTGTQYFGPGTRLLVL.

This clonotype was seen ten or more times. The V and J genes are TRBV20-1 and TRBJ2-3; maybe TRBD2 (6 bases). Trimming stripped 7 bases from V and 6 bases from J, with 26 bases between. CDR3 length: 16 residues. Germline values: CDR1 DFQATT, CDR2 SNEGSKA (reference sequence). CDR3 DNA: TGCAGTGAATCGAGAGGGAGGCAGCGATCGACGGATACGCAGTATTTT. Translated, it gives CSESRGRQRSTDTQYF.